This T cell receptor beta chain was recovered during a study of T-cell memory formation after mild COVID-19. Whole-study context: TCR clusters were largely donor specific.

Remarks on this clonotype: The antigen remains undetermined.

Germline values: CDR1 MNHEY, CDR2 SMNVEV (reference sequence). The CDR3 is 13 residues long. Trimming took 5 bases from V and 7 from J, leaving 11 bases between them. General study results and limits: For contracting clones, CD4+ ones sat mainly in CM and EM, CD8+ in EMRA. Cross-reactive memory apparently joined, as some responding clones appeared in pre-infection memory.

TCR alpha and TCR beta cDNA libraries carrying sample barcodes and UMIs came from 5'RACE with constant-segment primers. TCRdb passed the 5' RACE reads through MiXCR, listing each CDR3 protein once. The table shows under 110,000 distinct CDR3 sequences, with 15% to 20% occurring only once. The rearrangement joins TRBV27 to TRBJ2-2, with a weak D call TRBD2 (5 bases). This clonotype was obtained from an adult woman who had mild COVID-19 (a few samples of this study predate the infection). Cell type and time point are not known. The sequenced sample consisted of PBMCs or a T cell subset sorted from them (not recorded which). The CDR3 nucleotides read TGTGCCAGCAGTGGCCCGGGGAGCGGGGAGCTGTTTTTT. Protein product: CASSGPGSGELFF.